This TCR beta chain was obtained from a study of Ad26.COV2.S vaccination and SARS-CoV-2 variants. The CDR3 runs 11 residues. V was cut by 9 bases and J by 5 bases, with 10 bases left in between. CDR1 MNHNY and CDR2 SVGAGI come from the germline V gene (reference sequence). Treatment denoted: some 19 received Ad26.COV2.S at low or high dose, single or two shots; roughly five received placebo; per-sample allocation not given. It was on day 63 after the first vaccine or placebo injection that samples were taken. Clones were sequenced by immunoSEQ multiplex PCR, and TCRdb holds only the in-frame ones, with some missing. Counted here are about 420,000 clones, approximately 88% occurring once; the ten biggest clones make up less than 4.5%.

Material: peripheral blood, obtained in a trial of Ad26.COV2.S vaccine versus placebo. The rearrangement uses TRBV6-6 and TRBJ2-5; TRBD2 might be the D (5 bases). The receptor's source is a person between 18 and 65 years old who received the Ad26.COV2.S COVID-19 vaccine or a placebo. The CDR3 loop is CASREGETQYF. The CDR3 DNA reads TGTGCCAGTCGGGAAGGGGAGACCCAGTACTTC.